The T cell receptor (beta chain) under discussion was sequenced for a study of identical twins. This clonotype was seen only a few times. A universal primer site arose from template switching, and cDNA bore unique molecular identifiers. Using its own MiXCR run on the 5' RACE reads, TCRdb lists one record per CDR3 protein. The data show about 340,000 distinct CDR3 sequences, roughly 9% seen once. The V end was cut by 5 bases, the J end by 2 bases, with 11 bases between. The CDR3 covers 14 residues. The rearrangement joins TRBV12-3 or TRBV12-4 to TRBJ2-3; tentative D call: TRBD1 (5 bases). This clonotype originated in a woman in her fifties or sixties in good health. The sequencing sample was made of naive T cells sorted from blood. This CDR3 reads CASSNQGSTDTQYF. The CDR3 nucleotides are TGTGCCAGCAGTAACCAGGGTTCCACAGATACGCAGTATTTT.